These T cell receptor beta chains were read from a single sample in a study of breast tumors, draining lymph nodes, adjacent tissues. TCRdb called the multiplex PCR reads again in MiXCR, with one record for every CDR3 protein. This sample has about 130,000 distinct CDR3 sequences, with about 20% found just once. The sequenced sample was axillary lymph node tissue. These receptors all come from a female donor with breast cancer. Some clones in this sample may be carry-over from other donors' samples. Each CDR3 is given with its conserved first and last residue.

j_call: TRBJ2-7
v_call: TRBV5-1
cdr3_aa: CASSFAGGVYEQYF

j_call: TRBJ2-5
v_call: TRBV5-4
cdr3_aa: CASSGQGLETQYF

j_call: TRBJ1-3
v_call: TRBV28
cdr3_aa: CASSEYASSGNTIYF

j_call: TRBJ2-7
v_call: TRBV2
cdr3_aa: CASSPRQNYEQYF

j_call: TRBJ2-1
v_call: TRBV11-2
cdr3_aa: CASSHLIAYEQFF

j_call: TRBJ2-5
v_call: TRBV12-3/TRBV12-4
cdr3_aa: CASRRVGAGTQETQYF

j_call: TRBJ1-4
v_call: TRBV6-5
cdr3_aa: CASSYTTATNEKLFF

j_call: TRBJ2-1
v_call: TRBV28
cdr3_aa: CASSLGGAVYNEQFF

j_call: TRBJ1-2
v_call: TRBV19
cdr3_aa: CASTVGTSDGYTF

j_call: TRBJ2-1
v_call: TRBV7-9
cdr3_aa: CASSPPGSGSYNEQFF

j_call: TRBJ2-1
v_call: TRBV4-1
cdr3_aa: CASRLGVTYNEQFF

j_call: TRBJ2-7
v_call: TRBV2
cdr3_aa: CASSSDRSSYEQYF

j_call: TRBJ1-4
v_call: TRBV2
cdr3_aa: CASSEARGEKLFF

j_call: TRBJ2-3
v_call: TRBV20-1
cdr3_aa: CSARELSTGGTDTQYF

j_call: TRBJ2-5
v_call: TRBV20-1
cdr3_aa: CSARGNSETQYF

j_call: TRBJ2-1
v_call: TRBV29-1
cdr3_aa: CSGYRGYNEQFF

j_call: TRBJ2-5
v_call: TRBV7-6
cdr3_aa: CASSLGQGQETQYF

j_call: TRBJ2-4
v_call: TRBV6-6
cdr3_aa: CASSSTDRGGNIQYF

j_call: TRBJ2-3
v_call: TRBV6-1
cdr3_aa: CASSDLRRTSTDTQYF

j_call: TRBJ2-1
v_call: TRBV19
cdr3_aa: CASSVGLHDEQFF

j_call: TRBJ1-5
v_call: TRBV15
cdr3_aa: CATSPFSPNDYQPQHF

j_call: TRBJ2-1
v_call: TRBV10-3
cdr3_aa: CAISESGLAGSNEQFF

j_call: TRBJ2-7
v_call: TRBV4-1
cdr3_aa: CASSQDRDRVTYEQYF

j_call: TRBJ2-2
v_call: TRBV12-1
cdr3_aa: CASSFRRPRRRGTGELFF

j_call: TRBJ2-2
v_call: TRBV20-1
cdr3_aa: CSARGPGPRGGELFF

j_call: TRBJ2-7
v_call: TRBV12-3/TRBV12-4
cdr3_aa: CASSTTGLTYEQYF

j_call: TRBJ2-1
v_call: TRBV20-1
cdr3_aa: CSASRDRQFF